Presented here are 13 T cell receptor beta chains from one specimen sequenced in a study of metastatic and nonmetastatic thyroid tumors. TCRdb called clones again from the PCR reads with MiXCR. In the table there are roughly 20,000 clones, approximately 40% of which are singletons. All patients were treatment-naive before thyroid surgery. The sequencing input was tumor tissue. Receptors originate from a female donor with papillary thyroid cancer or a benign thyroid nodule (not recorded which). Some clones in this sample may be carry-over from other donors' samples.

This clone has only a few counts. This chain connects TRBV6-5 to TRBJ1-1; no reliable D call. This CDR3 is built from 10 residues. Between the trimmed V and J ends, which lost 8 bases and 5 bases, there was a span of 6 bases. Germline loops: CDR1 MNHEY, CDR2 SVGAGI. The CDR3 loop is CASGRTEAFF. The CDR3 DNA is TGTGCCAGCGGGCGGACTGAAGCTTTCTTT.

J is TRBJ1-2 and V is TRBV28; 7 bases are a match to TRBD1. This CDR3 has 16 amino acids. V dropped 2 bases and J dropped 8; count of bases not matched to a gene: 14. The germline gives CDR1 MDHEN, CDR2 SYDVKM. The CDR3 loop is CASSLLGGAGREGYTF. DNA of the CDR3: TGTGCCAGCAGTTTACTAGGGGGCGCAGGAAGAGAGGGCTACACCTTC.

The genes are TRBV5-1 and TRBJ2-3; 12 nucleotides match TRBD2. After removal of 4 bases from V and 3 bases from J, the junction contained 6 bases not matched to a gene. This CDR3 spans 16 amino acids. The germline V gene has CDR1 SGHRS and CDR2 YFSETQ. The CDR3 DNA reads as TGCGCCAGCAGCCCCTCGACTAGCGGGAGAACAGATACGCAGTATTTT. Translation: CASSPSTSGRTDTQYF.

Comments on this clone: A much bigger clone sits one base away, suggesting this may be a read error. CDR3 nucleotides: TGTGCCACCAGCAGATATAATTGGGGAACCACAGATACGCAGTATTTT. It translates to CATSRYNWGTTDTQYF. This chain links TRBV15 with TRBJ2-3; no clear D. Trimming took off 2 bases at V and 2 bases at J, with 14 bases between the two ends. The CDR3 covers 16 residues. Germline V gives CDR1 LNHNV, CDR2 YYDKDF (reference sequence).

The J gene is TRBJ2-7, the V gene TRBV20-1, with TRBD2 identical over 8 bases. After removal of 0 bases from V and 4 bases from J, the junction contained 8 bases not matched to a gene. This CDR3 comprises 15 residues. Germline CDR1 and CDR2: DFQATT and SNEGSKA (reference sequence). The CDR3 is CSARDLGTSGYEQYF. CDR3 in DNA: TGCAGTGCTAGAGATCTCGGGACTAGTGGGTACGAGCAGTACTTC.

The gene calls are TRBV20-1 and TRBJ1-2, with D possibly matching TRBD1 (6 bases). The CDR3 covers 15 residues. V was clipped by 0 bases and J by 8 bases, with 19 bases between them. CDR1 is DFQATT and CDR2 is SNEGSKA in the germline V gene (reference sequence). CDR3 sequence: CSARDLRTDFGGYTF. The CDR3 coding sequence is TGCAGTGCTAGAGATCTGAGGACAGACTTCGGGGGCTACACCTTC.

This clone was counted between two and nine times. The rearrangement joins TRBV6-1 to TRBJ2-2, with unresolved D. This CDR3 contains 11 residues. Germline values: CDR1 MNHNS, CDR2 SASEGT. Trimming took off 6 bases at V and 6 bases at J, with 5 bases between the two ends. The CDR3 DNA follows: TGTGCCAGCAGACAATCCGGGGAGCTGTTTTTT. Translation: CASRQSGELFF.

In DNA form, the CDR3 reads TGTGCCAGCTCACGAGACGTCCTAGCGGGGGGGCTTTGGAACACCGGGGAGCTGTTTTTT. Amino acid sequence: CASSRDVLAGGLWNTGELFF. The chain joins TRBV18 to TRBJ2-2; 12 bases map to TRBD2. Per the germline V gene, CDR1 is KGHSH and CDR2 is LQKENI. After removal of 4 bases from V and 1 base from J, the junction contained 13 bases not matched to a gene. This CDR3 is built from 20 residues.

This clone turned up a few times. This chain uses TRBV15 with TRBJ2-5; 9 bases map to TRBD1. Losses at the gene ends were 1 base for V and 3 bases for J; bases not matched to a gene: 6. CDR3 length: 16 amino acids. Germline CDR1 and CDR2: LNHNV and YYDKDF (reference sequence). This CDR3 is CATSRGRTGGKETQYF. Here the CDR3 DNA reads TGTGCCACCAGCAGAGGTCGAACAGGGGGCAAAGAGACCCAGTACTTC.

J is TRBJ2-3 and V is TRBV25-1, with TRBD2 matching over 13 bases. With V trimmed by 8 bases and J by 8 bases, 13 bases remained unmatched. CDR1 MGHDK and CDR2 SYGVNS come from the germline V gene. The CDR3 spans 16 residues. CDR3 DNA sequence: TGTGCCAGCGGGAGGACTAGCGGGGGTGGTTCGGTTACGCAGTATTTT. This gives the protein CASGRTSGGGSVTQYF.

The chain joins TRBV19 to TRBJ1-1, with D uncertain. This CDR3 spans 18 amino acids. Trimming removed 3 bases from V and 8 bases from J, with 28 bases in between. Per the germline V gene, CDR1 is LNHDA and CDR2 is SQIVND (reference sequence). The CDR3 is CASSMDPGVSGRRSEAFF. CDR3 coding DNA: TGTGCCAGTAGTATGGATCCCGGAGTATCGGGCAGACGCTCCGAAGCTTTCTTT.

This rearrangement joins TRBV2 to TRBJ2-1; TRBD2 matches at 12 bases. Germline V gives CDR1 SNHLY, CDR2 FYNNEI. V shed 4 bases and J 13 bases; nucleotides not matched to a gene: 5. CDR3 length: 13 residues. CDR3 sequence (DNA): TGTGCCAGCAGTGGGCTAGCGGGAGGGCCTCAGTTCTTC. Its translation is CASSGLAGGPQFF.

The chain carries TRBV5-1 and TRBJ2-2, with D perhaps matching TRBD2 (6 bases). Trimming removed 4 bases at V and 4 bases at J, with 17 bases between. This CDR3 contains 16 residues. Germline V gives CDR1 SGHRS, CDR2 YFSETQ. The CDR3 region is CASSPTRGRSTGELFF. The CDR3, as DNA: TGCGCCAGCAGCCCAACGCGGGGAAGAAGCACCGGGGAGCTGTTTTTT. The full variable domain, in which reference TRBV5-1 and TRBJ2-2 provide the parts outside the CDR3, is KAGVTQTPRYLIKTRGQQVTLSCSPISGHRSVSWYQQTPGQGLQFLFEYFSETQRNKGNFPGRFSGRQFSNSRSEMNVSTLELGDSALYLCASSPTRGRSTGELFFGEGSRLTVL.